Below are 10 T cell receptor beta chains sequenced from a single sample in a study of T cells in women clearing cervical HPV infection. Clones were read by immunoSEQ multiplex PCR, and TCRdb kept only the in-frame ones, dropping some. With tens of thousands of clones in the sample, the ten largest clones hold under 25%. Sequencing was done on a sample of blood buffy coat. The origin of the receptors is a woman between 18 and 70 years old with a cervical HPV16 infection that either progressed to CIN3+ or cleared (not recorded which).

On this clone itself: The missing CDR3 end, 3 residues past where the read stops, is filled in from the germline J gene. The chain links TRBV18 to TRBJ2-1, with TRBD1 as a possible D gene (5 bases). Germline CDR1 is KGHSH and CDR2 is LQKENI. This CDR3 comprises 16 residues. V gave up 1 base and J gave up 0 bases, with 10 bases separating them. Incomplete CDR3 DNA: TGTGCCAGCTCACCACGTGGGGCGAGCTCCTACAATGAG. Protein sequence: CASSPRGASSYNE. The whole CDR3 is CASSPRGASSYNEQFF.

The DNA read from the CDR3 is TGTGCCAGCAGCTTGACAGGGGGCAATGAG. Its protein product is CASSLTGGNE. The entire CDR3 reads CASSLTGGNEQFF. The chain combines TRBV5-4 with TRBJ2-1; TRBD1 matches at 8 bases. Coverage ceases 3 residues before the CDR3 finishes, and the germline J gene fills in the end. The junction had 0 bases not matched to a gene; V was cut back by 1 base and J by 6 bases. The CDR3 contains 13 residues. Germline CDR1 is SGHNT and CDR2 is YYREEE (reference sequence).

The CDR3 protein is CSVEVYSSGREGAYEQYF. The DNA read from the CDR3 is TGCAGCGTTGAAGTTTATTCTAGCGGGAGAGAGGGAGCCTACGAG. The chain employs TRBV29-1 and TRBJ2-7, with 10 bases lining up with TRBD2. The observed sequence ends 3 residues before the CDR3 terminus, with the missing tail filled in from the germline J gene. Germline V gives CDR1 SQVTM, CDR2 ANQGSEA. The ends lost 1 base at V and 2 bases at J; junction bases unmatched: 14. This CDR3 spans 18 amino acids.

Turning to this clone: Read sequence stops 3 residues before the CDR3 end, and the germline J gene provides the missing end. The chain carries TRBV18 and TRBJ2-3; 13 bases map to TRBD2. The germline gives CDR1 KGHSH, CDR2 LQKENI. This CDR3 region has 17 residues. The CDR3 is CASSPRLAGGLKETQYF. The CDR3 bases that were read are TGTGCCAGCTCCCCTAGACTAGCGGGAGGCCTGAAAGAGACG.

The DNA read from the CDR3 is TGTGCCAGCAGCGACGCGGGCAAGGGTTAT. Translation gives CASSDAGKGY. The complete CDR3 protein is CASSDAGKGYQYF. V gene TRBV11-3 combines with J gene TRBJ2-4; D might be TRBD2 (5 bases). The sequence runs out 3 residues before the end of the CDR3; the remainder is reconstructed from the germline J gene. Germline-derived CDR1 and CDR2 are SGHNT and YENEEA. The CDR3 loop spans 13 amino acids.

To note about this clone: The sequenced fragment ends 3 residues before the CDR3 boundary, so the rest is inferred from the germline J gene. This chain joins TRBV28 and TRBJ1-2; D ambiguous. V was shortened by 7 bases and J by 5 bases, with 14 bases between the two germline ends. The germline V gene has CDR1 MDHEN and CDR2 SYDVKM. CDR3 size: 13 residues. The CDR3 DNA, read in part, is TGTGCCAGCATTGCCCCGGGTCCTTATGGC. Its protein product is CASIAPGPYG. The whole CDR3 reads CASIAPGPYGYTF.

About this clone: The read ends 3 residues shy of where the CDR3 ends; the end is completed using the germline J gene. V is TRBV5-1 and J is TRBJ2-1; TRBD1 aligns across 12 bases. This CDR3 has 22 amino acids. Germline CDR1 is SGHRS and CDR2 is YFSETQ. V was clipped by 2 bases and J by 4 bases; unmatched bases: 22. The DNA read from the CDR3 is TGCGCCAGCAGCTTTGGGACGTTAAGGGGACAGGGGGCGTACCTCGGGTACAATGAG. It codes for CASSFGTLRGQGAYLGYNE. The whole CDR3 region reads CASSFGTLRGQGAYLGYNEQFF.

In the case of this clone: The read ends 3 residues shy of where the CDR3 ends; the end is completed using the germline J gene. This chain joins TRBV19 and TRBJ2-3; D is possibly TRBD2 (6 bases). The CDR3 is 19 amino acids. Germline-derived CDR1 and CDR2 are LNHDA and SQIVND (reference sequence). The covered CDR3 bases are TGTGCCAGTAGTGGGGCGGCAGGGACTTCGCCTAGACGGAAAGAGACG. Protein: CASSGAAGTSPRRKET. The full-length CDR3 reads as CASSGAAGTSPRRKETQYF.

A note on this clone: The sequence runs out 3 residues before the end of the CDR3; the remainder is reconstructed from the germline J gene. The genes are TRBV5-4 and TRBJ2-7; 16 nucleotides align to TRBD2. The CDR3 totals 15 residues. Unmatched junction bases numbered 5, after V lost 5 bases and J lost 6 bases. The germline V gene has CDR1 SGHNT and CDR2 YYREEE (reference sequence). The CDR3 reads CASSTGTSGRVEQYF. The DNA read from the CDR3 is TGTGCCAGCAGTACCGGGACTAGCGGGAGGGTCGAG.

As to this clone: The read ends 3 residues early relative to the CDR3; the germline J gene fills the gap. The J gene is TRBJ1-4, the V gene TRBV2; D perhaps matches TRBD1 (6 bases). This CDR3 is built from 15 residues. Germline assignment: CDR1 SNHLY and CDR2 FYNNEI. Trimming removed 2 bases from V and 8 bases from J, with 15 bases in between. The sequenced part of the CDR3 DNA is TGTGCCAGCAGTGAAAGGGAGACAGGCGGAGAAAAA. Amino acid sequence: CASSERETGGEK. The CDR3 reads in full as CASSERETGGEKLFF. Full variable domain (missing parts from reference TRBV2 and TRBJ1-4): EPEVTQTPSHQVTQMGQEVILRCVPISNHLYFYWYRQILGQKVEFLVSFYNNEISEKSEIFDDQFSVERPDGSNFTLKIRSTKLEDSAMYFCASSERETGGEKLFFGSGTQLSVL.